These 8 T cell receptor beta chains share one sample of origin, sequenced in a study listed by TCRdb under 2017. The sequencer was an Illumina HiSeq 2500. Using fastp at Q25 and MiXCR, TCRdb reprocessed the public reads and kept productive beta chains. Every CDR3 protein is listed once, alongside the most common genes and DNA of its rows. For this sample the table gives a few hundred distinct CDR3 sequences, of which approximately 20% were detected only once. 35% to 45% of the sample is taken by the ten largest. The sample taken for sequencing was CD8+ T cells (not recorded whether cultured). Source of these receptors: a female donor.

This clonotype was picked up a small number of times. J is TRBJ1-1 and V is TRBV6-5, with D perhaps matching TRBD1 (5 bases). The CDR3 consists of 16 residues. The germline V gene encodes CDR1 MNHEY and CDR2 SVGAGI. V was pared by 7 bases and J by 0 bases, with 18 bases between. The CDR3 coding sequence is TGTGCCAGCATTCTCGGAGCAGGGAGCTTGAACACTGAAGCTTTCTTT. Translation gives CASILGAGSLNTEAFF.

In the case of this clonotype: This may come from a read error, since a much larger clone is one base off. V is TRBV29-1 and J is TRBJ1-2; D not certain. The CDR3 spans 11 residues. CDR1 and CDR2 from the germline V gene are SQVTM and ANQGSEA. The germline V and J ends were trimmed by 4 bases and 4 bases, with 7 bases remaining between them. The CDR3 bases are TGCAGCGTTGTATCCAGCTATGGCTACACCTTC. This sequence encodes CSVVSSYGYTF.

This clonotype is judged large (0.1 to 1%). V usage is TRBV30 and J usage is TRBJ2-2; perhaps D is TRBD1 or TRBD2 (6 bases each). This CDR3 is 15 amino acids long. Trimming removed 0 bases from V and 2 bases from J, with 10 bases in between. The germline V gene encodes CDR1 GTSNPN and CDR2 SVGIG (reference sequence). The chain's CDR3 is CAWSVRGHNTGELFF. DNA for the CDR3: TGTGCCTGGAGTGTACGGGGGCATAACACCGGGGAGCTGTTTTTT.

This clonotype qualifies as hyperexpanded. The gene calls are TRBV2 and TRBJ1-4; 8 bases are a match to TRBD1. Germline V gives CDR1 SNHLY, CDR2 FYNNEI. The CDR3 consists of 16 residues. V lost 3 bases to trimming and J lost 7 bases; unmatched junction nucleotides: 10. CDR3 nucleotide sequence: TGTGCCAGCAGTGACTCAGGACAGGGCTGGATTGAAAAACTGTTTTTT. Translating it yields CASSDSGQGWIEKLFF.

In its sample, this clonotype ranks as large. V is TRBV30 and J is TRBJ1-3; D gene unclear. Germline assignment: CDR1 GTSNPN and CDR2 SVGIG (reference sequence). V shed 4 bases and J shed 0 bases, with 10 bases lying between them. This CDR3 comprises 14 residues. In DNA, the CDR3 is TGTGCCTGGAATCCGGCAAACTCTGGAAACACCATATATTTT. Translating gives CAWNPANSGNTIYF.

This clonotype is a singleton in its sample. An end of the junction does not agree with germline; a read error may underlie this. The chain uses TRBV12-3 or TRBV12-4 and TRBJ1-2, with D uncertain. The length of the CDR3 is 12 residues. CDR3 in amino acids: CVSSGANYGYTF. The CDR3, as DNA: TGTGTCAGCAGCGGCGCTAACTATGGCTACACCTTC.

By frequency in the sample, this clonotype is large. This chain uses TRBV9 with TRBJ1-6; D is possibly TRBD1 (5 bases). The V gene's germline CDR1 is SGDLS and CDR2 YYNGEE. Trimming took 7 bases from V and 5 from J, leaving 16 bases between them. This CDR3 is 15 amino acids long. The CDR3 bases are TGTGCCAGCGGACCCACCGGGACGGATAATTCACCCCTCCACTTT. This sequence encodes CASGPTGTDNSPLHF.

By share of the sample, this clonotype is large (0.1 to 1%). The J gene is TRBJ2-7, the V gene TRBV15; D not certain. V dropped 0 bases and J dropped 2 bases, with 8 bases sitting between them. The CDR3 is made up of 14 amino acids. The germline V gene encodes CDR1 LNHNV and CDR2 YYDKDF (reference sequence). The CDR3 DNA reads TGTGCCACCAGCAGAGAGGGCGAAACCTACGAGCAGTACTTC. Its protein is CATSREGETYEQYF.